A selection of T cell receptor beta chains follows, all from one sample in a study of beta chain features in type 1 diabetes. The assay was immunoSEQ multiplex PCR, and TCRdb's table has in-frame clones only and misses some. The data contain almost 350,000 clones, roughly 9% of them singletons. The sequencing input was central memory CD4+ T cells from blood. These receptors were taken from a man under 40 with type 1 diabetes. CDR3s include the opening cysteine and the closing phenylalanine or tryptophan. D genes are given only for firm matches. Some rows have no size entry. The others give once, few or many, or a class for an expanded clone.

>TRBV7-8|NA|NA|TRBJ2-5
TGTGCCAGCAGCTGGGGGACAGCGGGAGAGACCCAGTACTTC
CASSWGTAGETQYF
>TRBV29-1|TRBD2|few|TRBJ2-1
TGCAGCGTTGAGGCCCCGGCGGGGGGGCTAACCAAGGATCTACGGGTCGGTACGGCCTACAGGTTCTTC
CSVEAPAGGLTKDLRVGTAYRFF
>TRBV15|TRBD1|NA|TRBJ2-5
TGTGCCACCAGCAGAGATCTAGGGGGCCGAGAGACCCAGTACTTC
CATSRDLGGRETQYF
>TRBV5-6|NA|NA|TRBJ2-6
TGTGCCAGCAGCTTGGCCGGGGGCTCTGGGGCCAACGTCCTGACTTTC
CASSLAGGSGANVLTF
>TRBV6-5|NA|NA|TRBJ1-2
TGTGCCAGCAGTTACTTACAGGGAGACGGCTACACCTTC
CASSYLQGDGYTF
>TRBV4-1|NA|few|TRBJ1-1
TGCGCCAGCAGCCAGTCGACTGAAGCTTTCTTT
CASSQSTEAFF
>TRBV4-3|NA|NA|TRBJ2-3
TGCGCCAGCAGCCAAGATCTAGGGAGGAATACGCAGTATTTT
CASSQDLGRNTQYF
>TRBV5-1|NA|NA|TRBJ1-1
TGCGCCAGCAGCTTGGCTAGTGGGGTGAACACTGAAGCTTTCTTT
CASSLASGVNTEAFF
>TRBV7-2|TRBD2|NA|TRBJ2-2
TGTGCCAGCAGCTTATACTCTAGCGGGGCCACCGGGGAGCTGTTTTTT
CASSLYSSGATGELFF
>TRBV2|NA|NA|TRBJ1-2
TGTGCCAGCAGAGCGACAGAGGCTAACTATGGCTACACCTTC
CASRATEANYGYTF
>TRBV30|NA|few|TRBJ1-4
TGTGCCTGGAGTGCGGAACGGGGGGAAAAACTGTTTTTT
CAWSAERGEKLFF
>TRBV7-9|TRBD2|few|TRBJ2-7
TGTGCCAGCAGCCCCAGGACTAGCCCATACGAGCAGTACTTC
CASSPRTSPYEQYF
>TRBV18|NA|few|TRBJ1-2
TGTGCCAGCTCACTAACAGCCTCTAACTATGGCTACACCTTC
CASSLTASNYGYTF
>TRBV10-3|TRBD1|NA|TRBJ2-7
TGTGCCATCAGTGAGTCGATCTTCACGAGACAGGGATCCTACGAGCAGTACTTC
CAISESIFTRQGSYEQYF
>TRBV7-2|TRBD2|many|TRBJ2-3
TGTGCCAGCAGCAGACAAAGCGGGGGGGCGGATACGCAGTATTTT
CASSRQSGGADTQYF
>TRBV7-2|TRBD1|few|TRBJ2-3
TGTGCCAGCTCCTTCGGACAGGGCACAGATACGCAGTATTTT
CASSFGQGTDTQYF
>TRBV29-1|TRBD1|many|TRBJ1-1
TGCAGCGGGGATACAGGGGGCACTGAAGCTTTCTTT
CSGDTGGTEAFF
>TRBV6-1|NA|NA|TRBJ2-7
TGTGCCAGCAGTGTGACAGGCCTCAGCTCCTACGAGCAGTACTTC
CASSVTGLSSYEQYF
>TRBV12-2|NA|many|TRBJ2-1
TGTGCAAGTCACTCTCGAAGGAGACGACTAGCGACCTACAATGAGCAGTTCTTC
CASHSRRRRLATYNEQFF
>TRBV28|NA|many|TRBJ2-2
TGTGCCAGCACACAGGGAAACCGAAACGGGGAGCTGTTTTTT
CASTQGNRNGELFF
>TRBV5-1|TRBD1|few|TRBJ1-2
TGCGCCAGCAGCTTGGAACAGGGGGGCAACTATGGCTACACCTTC
CASSLEQGGNYGYTF
>TRBV4-3|TRBD1|NA|TRBJ2-7
TGCGCCAGCAGCCAAGCCTACGGACAGGGGGCCTTTTACGAGCAGTACTTC
CASSQAYGQGAFYEQYF
>TRBV5-6|TRBD1|NA|TRBJ1-2
TGTGCCAGCAGCTTCAGCCGTCCCGGGACAGGGGGCGGTGGCTACACCTTC
CASSFSRPGTGGGGYTF
>TRBV5-4|TRBD2|NA|TRBJ2-7
TGTGCCAGCAGCCCGAGCGGGGGATTCTCCTACGAGCAGTACTTC
CASSPSGGFSYEQYF
>TRBV5-4|NA|NA|TRBJ2-5
TGTGCCAGCAGCTTGGAGCCAGAAGAGACCCAGTACTTC
CASSLEPEETQYF
>TRBV4-3|NA|few|TRBJ1-1
TGCGCCAGCAGCCCCCCGAGGGCAGCCGGCCTGAACACTGAAGCTTTCTTT
CASSPPRAAGLNTEAFF
>TRBV9|NA|NA|TRBJ2-3
TGTGCCAGCAGCGTAGTCGGAGGTAGCACAGATACGCAGTATTTT
CASSVVGGSTDTQYF
>TRBV19|NA|few|TRBJ1-5
TGTGCCAGTAGCGCACCCCCGGACAGACTCGGCAATCAGCCCCAGCATTTT
CASSAPPDRLGNQPQHF
>TRBV28|NA|NA|TRBJ2-2
TGTGCCAGCAGGGATGGGGGGCAGGGAGGCACCGGGGAGCTGTTTTTT
CASRDGGQGGTGELFF
>TRBV7-2|NA|many|TRBJ2-3
TGTGCCAGCAGCTTAGAGGGAAATACGCAGTATTTT
CASSLEGNTQYF